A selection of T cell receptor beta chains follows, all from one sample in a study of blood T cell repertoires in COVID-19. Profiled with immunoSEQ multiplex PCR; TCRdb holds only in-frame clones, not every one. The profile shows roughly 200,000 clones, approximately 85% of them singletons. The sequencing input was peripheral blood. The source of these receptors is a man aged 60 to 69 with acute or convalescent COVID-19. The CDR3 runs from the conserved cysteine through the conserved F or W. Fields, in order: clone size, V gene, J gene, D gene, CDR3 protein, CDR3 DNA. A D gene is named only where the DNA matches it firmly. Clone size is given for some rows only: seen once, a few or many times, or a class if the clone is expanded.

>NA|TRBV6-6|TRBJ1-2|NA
CASSYPGGNYGYTF
TGTGCCAGCAGTTACCCGGGCGGGAACTATGGCTACACCTTC
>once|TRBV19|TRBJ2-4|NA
CASSIAAGRVNIQYF
TGTGCCAGTAGTATAGCGGCGGGACGTGTAAACATTCAGTACTTC
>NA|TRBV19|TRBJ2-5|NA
CASSAPQGGIKETQYF
TGTGCCAGTAGTGCGCCACAGGGGGGGATAAAAGAGACCCAGTACTTC
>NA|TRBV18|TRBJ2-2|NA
CASSPAVGQKAPELFF
TGTGCCAGCTCACCTGCGGTGGGTCAAAAGGCACCGGAGCTGTTTTTT
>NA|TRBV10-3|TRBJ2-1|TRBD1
CAISNRGGPSSYNEQFF
TGTGCCATCAGCAATAGAGGGGGCCCGAGCTCCTACAATGAGCAGTTCTTC
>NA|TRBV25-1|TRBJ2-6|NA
CASSVSGSGANVLTF
TGTGCCAGCAGTGTGAGTGGCTCTGGGGCCAACGTCCTGACTTTC
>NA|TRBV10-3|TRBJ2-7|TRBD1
CASRTGGDSSYEQYF
TGTGCCAGTAGGACAGGGGGGGACTCCTCCTACGAGCAGTACTTC
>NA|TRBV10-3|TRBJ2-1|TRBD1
CAISESAGGAGNEQFF
TGTGCCATCAGTGAGTCAGCAGGGGGCGCGGGAAATGAGCAGTTCTTC
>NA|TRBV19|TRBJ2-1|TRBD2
CASSPIAGASYNEQFF
TGTGCCAGTAGCCCTATAGCGGGAGCCTCCTACAATGAGCAGTTCTTC
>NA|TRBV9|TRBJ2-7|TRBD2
CASSVADAGGGEQYF
TGTGCCAGCAGCGTAGCAGATGCGGGAGGAGGGGAGCAGTACTTC
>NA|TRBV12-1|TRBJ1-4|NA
CASSPRTWGPSFSLVATNEKLFF
TGTGCCAGCAGCCCTCGGACGTGGGGCCCCAGTTTTTCATTAGTTGCAACTAATGAAAAACTGTTTTTT
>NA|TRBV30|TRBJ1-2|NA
CASSQTGADGYTF
TGTGCCTCCAGCCAAACCGGAGCTGATGGCTACACCTTC
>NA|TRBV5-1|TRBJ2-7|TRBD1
CASSPGTGGHYEQYF
TGCGCCAGCAGTCCGGGGACAGGGGGACACTACGAGCAGTACTTC
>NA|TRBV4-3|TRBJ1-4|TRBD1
CASSQDPTGGEKLFF
TGCGCCAGCAGCCAAGATCCGACAGGGGGAGAAAAACTGTTTTTT
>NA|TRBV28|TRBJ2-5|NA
CASSLSHTRETQYF
TGTGCCAGCAGTTTAAGTCATACACGAGAGACCCAGTACTTC